Listed here are 5 T cell receptor beta chains from one sample, sequenced in a study of T cells in narcolepsy. Repertoires were generated with immunoSEQ multiplex PCR, while TCRdb's copy carries only in-frame clones and drops some. The repertoire holds around 30,000 clones, with about four fifths as singletons. Material: CD45RA- memory CD4+ T cells from PBMCs. The receptors stem from a human donor with narcolepsy.

The V and J genes are TRBV7-9 and TRBJ2-5, with 7 bases lining up with TRBD1. The DNA matches TRBJ2-7 better at its end, which makes the J call doubtful. CDR1 is SEHNR and CDR2 is FQNEAQ in the germline V gene (reference sequence). The CDR3 runs to 15 residues. The CDR3, as DNA: TGTGCCAGCAGCGCCTTAGACAGGGACCCTTACGAGCAGTACTTC. It translates to CASSALDRDPYEQYF.

In this sample, this clone turned up a few times. This sequence joins TRBV10-3 and TRBJ1-1, with D possibly being TRBD1 (5 bases). Germline loops: CDR1 ENHRY, CDR2 SYGVKD. The CDR3 covers 15 residues. In nucleotides, the CDR3 is TGTGCTTCAAGGGGCAAGACAGAGATGAACACTGAAGCTTTCTTT. This gives the protein CASRGKTEMNTEAFF.

V gene TRBV10-3 combines with J gene TRBJ2-1, with 11 positions matching TRBD2. This CDR3 is built from 15 residues. The junction had 6 bases not matched to a gene; V was cut back by 3 bases and J by 8 bases. Germline CDR1 and CDR2: ENHRY and SYGVKD. CDR3 residues: CAISDLAGGGHEQFF. CDR3 coding DNA: TGTGCCATCAGTGACCTAGCGGGGGGCGGCCATGAGCAGTTCTTC.

This clone was seen a single time. The V gene is TRBV9, the J gene TRBJ1-2; 9 bases are shared with TRBD1. Germline values: CDR1 SGDLS, CDR2 YYNGEE. J gave up 2 bases and V 0 bases, and 2 bases lay outside the gene matches. The CDR3 has 15 amino acids. DNA of the CDR3: TGTGCCAGCAGCGTAGTGGGACAGGGAAACTATGGCTACACCTTC. It is translated as CASSVVGQGNYGYTF.

V usage is TRBV4-1 and J usage is TRBJ2-3; weak D call: TRBD2 (6 bases). Trimming shortened V by 1 base and J by 0 bases, and 14 bases separated the two germline ends. The CDR3 consists of 17 residues. Per the germline V gene, CDR1 is MGHRA and CDR2 is YSYEKL. Here the CDR3 reads CASSQGFRAGSTDTQYF. CDR3 nucleotide sequence: TGCGCCAGCAGCCAAGGATTCCGGGCGGGGAGCACAGATACGCAGTATTTT.